The 7 T cell receptor beta chains reported below all come from one sample, sequenced in a study of human T cells and chemical hapten exposure. Stated time point: pre-sensitization, week 0. This sample's treatment: therapeutic diphenylcyclopropenone sensitization with weekly scalp DPC. TCRdb called the RACE reads again in MiXCR, with one record for every CDR3 protein. The table lists about 120,000 distinct CDR3 sequences, approximately 13% of them singletons. Sequences were derived from whole blood, sampled in connection with sensitization to the hapten diphenylcyclopropenone (DPC). The origin of the receptors is a young woman with alopecia areata. Some clones in this sample may be carry-over from other donors' samples.

This clonotype was observed a handful of times. J is TRBJ2-3 and V is TRBV10-2; 10 bases fit TRBD2. Trimming took 3 bases from V and 6 from J; bases not matched to a gene: 12. The CDR3 has 17 amino acids. The germline V gene encodes CDR1 WSHSY and CDR2 SAAADI. The CDR3 sequence is CASSEIASGGAGDTQYF. The CDR3 DNA follows: TGCGCCAGCAGTGAAATCGCAAGCGGGGGGGCAGGGGATACGCAGTATTTT.

The V call is TRBV5-1, the J call TRBJ2-6, with a weak D call TRBD2 (5 bases). CDR1 is SGHRS and CDR2 is YFSETQ in the germline V gene. This CDR3 is 17 amino acids long. V lost 4 bases and J 0 bases, leaving 14 bases between the germline ends. CDR3 protein: CASSLSGTSSGANVLTF. The CDR3, as DNA: TGCGCCAGCAGCCTGTCGGGAACAAGCTCTGGGGCCAACGTCCTGACTTTC.

This clonotype was picked up many times. The chain joins TRBV25-1 to TRBJ1-4; D unresolved. V was clipped by 6 bases and J by 2 bases, with 7 bases between them. This CDR3 region has 13 residues. Germline V gene data show CDR1 as MGHDK and CDR2 as SYGVNS. CDR3 sequence reads: CASRSSTNEKLFF. The DNA of the CDR3 is TGTGCCAGCAGAAGCAGTACTAATGAAAAACTGTTTTTT.

This chain uses TRBV5-1 with TRBJ2-1; 9 bases match TRBD1. In germline, CDR1 is SGHRS, CDR2 YFSETQ. The J segment lost 5 bases and the V segment lost 7 bases, leaving 10 bases of the junction unmatched. CDR3 length: 15 amino acids. The CDR3 bases are TGCGCCAGCCATAAATCCGGGACAGGGAACAATGAGCAGTTCTTC. It is translated as CASHKSGTGNNEQFF. The full variable domain, in which reference TRBV5-1 and TRBJ2-1 provide the parts outside the CDR3, is KAGVTQTPRYLIKTRGQQVTLSCSPISGHRSVSWYQQTPGQGLQFLFEYFSETQRNKGNFPGRFSGRQFSNSRSEMNVSTLELGDSALYLCASHKSGTGNNEQFFGPGTRLTVL.

This clonotype was counted between two and nine times. The rearrangement uses TRBV7-6 and TRBJ1-4; 8 bases line up with TRBD1. The germline V gene encodes CDR1 SGHVS and CDR2 FNYEAQ. J gave up 8 bases and V 5 bases, and 10 bases lay outside the gene matches. This CDR3 spans 15 amino acids. DNA of the CDR3: TGTGCCAGCAGCCCGCTTGCAGGGGGCTGGGAAAAACTGTTTTTT. Translation: CASSPLAGGWEKLFF.

This clonotype has just one count. This rearrangement joins TRBV3-1 to TRBJ1-1, with D unresolved. Between the trimmed V and J ends, which lost 3 bases and 0 bases, there was a span of 8 bases. Germline CDR1 reads LGHDT; CDR2 reads YNNKEL (reference sequence). The CDR3 sequence is 14 residues long. For the CDR3, the DNA is TGTGCCAGCAGCCAGCTCCGGCTGAACACTGAAGCTTTCTTT. Protein: CASSQLRLNTEAFF.

This clonotype has just a few counts. The rearrangement links TRBV3-1 to TRBJ2-1; tentatively, D is TRBD1 (6 bases). The germline CDR1 and CDR2 sequences are LGHDT and YNNKEL (reference sequence). CDR3 length: 19 residues. Between the trimmed V and J ends, which lost 0 bases and 0 bases, there was a span of 18 bases. The CDR3 reads CASSQEWRRQESSYNEQFF. The CDR3 bases are TGTGCCAGCAGCCAAGAATGGCGTCGACAGGAAAGCTCCTACAATGAGCAGTTCTTC.